This T cell receptor beta chain was profiled in a study of blood T cell repertoires in COVID-19. TCRdb's copy holds only in-frame clones and misses some; the assay was immunoSEQ multiplex PCR. The data show some 120,000 clones, roughly 76% seen once. This CDR3 has 11 amino acids. V was pared by 7 bases and J by 11 bases, with 14 bases between. CDR1 SNHLY and CDR2 FYNNEI come from the germline V gene. The material sequenced was peripheral blood. The chain uses TRBV2 and TRBJ1-1; D is perhaps TRBD1 (6 bases). This receptor was identified in a human donor in a cohort sampled during active COVID-19. The CDR3 nucleotides read TGTGCCAGCAAGTACAGGGAGAACGCTTTCTTT. Translation: CASKYRENAFF.